This T cell receptor (beta chain) stems from a study of identical twins. The CDR3 sequence is 12 residues long. From germline, CDR1 is SQVTM and CDR2 ANQGSEA. Trimming took off 1 base at V and 9 bases at J, with 13 bases between the two ends. TCRdb re-called the 5' RACE reads with MiXCR, one entry per CDR3 protein. The sample contains 600,000 to 700,000 distinct CDR3 sequences, approximately 22% of which appear only once. Another study also made use of these data, one on T cells expressing NK-cell markers. Turning to that study: Seven of the eight sequenced donors were HCMV-seropositive; one was seronegative.

Sequencing was done on a sample of PBMCs. The sequence derives from a woman between 18 and 29 years old in good health. The chain combines TRBV29-1 with TRBJ2-7; the D gene is possibly TRBD1 (6 bases). CDR3 in DNA: TGCAGCGTTGAAGTTACAGGGTCAGGGCAGTACTTC. Its protein product is CSVEVTGSGQYF.